A selection of T cell receptor beta chains follows, all from one sample in a study of PD-L1 blockade in urothelial cancer. Generated by immunoSEQ multiplex PCR, the TCRdb table keeps only in-frame clones and is missing some. The table has 25,000 to 30,000 clones, 70% to 90% seen once. The specimen was PBMCs, collected around atezolizumab (anti-PD-L1) treatment. These TCRs come from a man aged 50-59 years with urothelial cancer. CDR3s include the opening cysteine and the closing phenylalanine or tryptophan. A D gene is named only where the DNA matches it firmly. Only part of the rows carry a size: once, few, many, or a class if the clone is expanded.

J | V | D | size | CDR3 | DNA
TRBJ1-6 | TRBV9 | . | . | CASSQTGGGSPLHF | TGTGCCAGCAGCCAAACCGGGGGTGGCTCACCCCTCCACTTT
TRBJ2-7 | TRBV5-6 | . | . | CASSLEPGIGGEQYF | TGTGCCAGCAGCTTGGAGCCGGGGATAGGTGGAGAGCAGTACTTC
TRBJ2-1 | TRBV10-1 | . | . | CASSESTGEQFF | TGCGCCAGCAGTGAGTCGACAGGAGAGCAGTTCTTC
TRBJ2-7 | TRBV6-6 | TRBD2 | . | CASIGTSGNYEQYF | TGTGCCAGCATCGGGACTAGCGGTAACTACGAGCAGTACTTC
TRBJ2-2 | TRBV27 | . | . | CASSSQQLAWNTGELFF | TGTGCCAGCAGTTCCCAGCAGCTAGCATGGAACACCGGGGAGCTGTTTTTT
TRBJ2-1 | TRBV28 | TRBD2 | once | CASRFSGISYNEQFF | TGTGCCAGCAGATTTAGCGGGATTTCCTACAATGAGCAGTTCTTC
TRBJ2-7 | TRBV27 | TRBD1 | . | CASSLSTGAYEQYF | TGTGCCAGCAGTTTATCGACAGGGGCCTACGAGCAGTACTTC
TRBJ1-2 | TRBV9 | TRBD1 | . | CASSVVARGSSYGYTF | TGTGCCAGCAGCGTAGTTGCCAGGGGGTCGAGCTATGGCTACACCTTC
TRBJ2-2 | TRBV30 | . | . | CAWSVRGGTGELFF | TGTGCCTGGAGTGTACGAGGAGGCACCGGGGAGCTGTTTTTT
TRBJ2-5 | TRBV25-1 | TRBD2 | . | CASSGWGGETQYF | TGTGCCAGCAGTGGATGGGGAGGGGAGACCCAGTACTTC
TRBJ2-1 | TRBV14 | . | . | CASSQVSGMSEQFF | TGTGCCAGCAGCCAAGTATCAGGGATGAGTGAGCAGTTCTTC
TRBJ2-5 | TRBV5-1 | . | . | CASSLGGLTETQYF | TGCGCCAGCAGCTTGGGGGGCCTGACGGAGACCCAGTACTTC
TRBJ2-3 | TRBV18 | TRBD1 | . | CASSPLGQGAFTDTQYF | TGTGCCAGCTCACCACTTGGACAGGGGGCCTTCACAGATACGCAGTATTTT
TRBJ2-1 | TRBV7-9 | . | . | CASTSVRSSYNEQFF | TGTGCCAGCACCTCTGTTCGGAGCTCCTACAATGAGCAGTTCTTC
TRBJ2-7 | TRBV5-1 | . | . | CASSFTYEQYF | TGCGCCAGCAGCTTCACCTACGAGCAGTACTTC
TRBJ2-7 | TRBV6-6 | . | once | CASHGGPGNEQYF | TGTGCCAGTCACGGGGGACCGGGGAACGAGCAGTACTTC
TRBJ2-5 | TRBV6-1 | . | . | CASVGWGSQETQYF | TGTGCCAGCGTCGGTTGGGGCAGCCAAGAGACCCAGTACTTC
TRBJ2-7 | TRBV27 | . | . | CASSLFEGRGEQYF | TGTGCCAGCAGCCTCTTTGAGGGCCGGGGGGAGCAGTACTTC
TRBJ2-7 | TRBV9 | TRBD2 | . | CASSPSSGGVYFEQYF | TGTGCCAGCAGCCCGTCTAGCGGGGGGGTTTATTTCGAGCAGTACTTC
TRBJ1-3 | TRBV9 | TRBD1 | once | CASSPTGGTGNTIYF | TGTGCCAGCAGCCCTACAGGGGGAACTGGAAACACCATATATTTT
TRBJ2-1 | TRBV28 | TRBD2 | . | CASSSRELGYNEQFF | TGTGCCAGCAGTTCGCGGGAGCTCGGATACAATGAGCAGTTCTTC
TRBJ1-1 | TRBV30 | . | . | CAWSVPAGGDTEAFF | TGTGCCTGGAGTGTTCCGGCTGGGGGGGACACTGAAGCTTTCTTT
TRBJ2-2 | TRBV28 | TRBD2 | . | CASSFFLAGVPGSGELFF | TGTGCCAGCAGTTTTTTTCTAGCGGGAGTCCCGGGTAGCGGGGAGCTGTTTTTT
TRBJ1-5 | TRBV10-3 | . | . | CAISDSGKAQPQHF | TGTGCCATCAGTGATTCGGGGAAGGCTCAGCCCCAGCATTTT
TRBJ1-2 | TRBV25-1 | . | . | CASSEPGVDGYTF | TGTGCCAGCAGTGAACCGGGTGTTGATGGCTACACCTTC
TRBJ2-5 | TRBV7-8 | . | . | CASSSPTEQETQYF | TGTGCCAGCAGCTCCCCGACAGAGCAAGAGACCCAGTACTTC
TRBJ2-7 | TRBV6-5 | . | . | CASSYGAGTSYEQYF | TGTGCCAGCAGTTACGGCGCGGGAACCTCCTACGAGCAGTACTTC
TRBJ2-1 | TRBV7-7 | TRBD1 | once | CASSPGQAGYNEQFF | TGTGCCAGCAGCCCGGGACAGGCCGGATACAATGAGCAGTTCTTC
TRBJ1-5 | TRBV10-3 | TRBD1 | . | CATSPQDRVNQPQHF | TGTGCCACCTCACCCCAGGACAGGGTCAATCAGCCCCAGCACTTT
TRBJ1-2 | TRBV4-2 | . | . | CASSHTGTAVGYTF | TGTGCCAGCAGCCACACAGGGACGGCGGTAGGCTACACCTTC
TRBJ1-2 | TRBV6-5 | TRBD1 | . | CASSTGDGYTF | TGTGCCAGCAGCACAGGGGATGGCTACACCTTC
TRBJ2-3 | TRBV7-2 | . | few | CASSLIRDTQYF | TGTGCCAGCAGCTTGATTAGAGATACGCAGTATTTT
TRBJ2-2 | TRBV5-1 | . | . | CASSYQDTGELFF | TGCGCCAGCAGCTACCAGGACACCGGGGAGCTGTTTTTT
TRBJ2-7 | TRBV15 | . | few | CATSRVRGNFYEQYF | TGTGCCACCAGCAGAGTACGAGGCAACTTTTACGAGCAGTACTTC
TRBJ2-5 | TRBV4-1 | TRBD2 | . | CASSQDGLAGGTIETQYF | TGCGCCAGCAGCCAAGATGGGCTAGCGGGGGGTACGATTGAGACCCAGTACTTC
TRBJ2-3 | TRBV4-1 | . | few | CASSQDQVTDTQYF | TGCGCCAGCAGCCAAGATCAGGTGACAGATACGCAGTATTTT
TRBJ1-1 | TRBV5-8 | TRBD1 | . | CASRRQGVNEAFF | TGTGCCAGCAGGAGACAGGGAGTAAACGAAGCTTTCTTT
TRBJ2-7 | TRBV28 | TRBD1 | . | CASSATLGTGGGKQYF | TGTGCCAGCAGTGCCACCCTAGGGACAGGGGGCGGAAAGCAGTACTTC
TRBJ2-7 | TRBV28 | TRBD2 | . | CASSLGPGLAGSYEQYF | TGTGCCAGCAGTTTAGGACCGGGACTAGCGGGGAGCTACGAGCAGTACTTC
TRBJ2-1 | TRBV21-1 | . | . | CASSKRPPSGRRPPRHSYNEQFF | TGTGCCAGCAGCAAAAGACCTCCTAGCGGGAGACGTCCCCCACGCCACAGCTACAATGAGCAGTTCTTC
TRBJ2-5 | TRBV6-1 | . | . | CASSSRQRETQYF | TGTGCCAGCAGTTCCAGACAAAGAGAGACCCAGTACTTC
TRBJ1-5 | TRBV29-1 | . | . | CSVGGDQPQHF | TGCAGCGTTGGCGGGGATCAGCCCCAGCATTTT
TRBJ2-5 | TRBV5-6 | . | . | CASSLGLQETQYF | TGTGCCAGCAGCTTGGGCCTACAAGAGACCCAGTACTTC
TRBJ2-1 | TRBV12-2 | . | once | CASRPRQGVVYNEQFF | TGTGCAAGTCGCCCCCGACAGGGTGTAGTCTACAATGAGCAGTTCTTC
TRBJ2-2 | TRBV11-2 | TRBD2 | . | CASSLSGDTGELFF | TGTGCCAGCAGCTTAAGCGGGGACACCGGGGAGCTGTTTTTT
TRBJ2-1 | TRBV27 | TRBD1 | once | CASSPMTGAYNEQFF | TGTGCCAGCAGCCCCATGACAGGGGCCTACAATGAGCAGTTCTTC
TRBJ1-5 | TRBV27 | . | . | CASSSQGSQPQHF | TGTGCCAGCAGTTCACAGGGCTCTCAGCCCCAGCATTTT
TRBJ2-3 | TRBV5-1 | . | . | CASSLGQVTDTQYF | TGCGCCAGCAGCTTGGGACAAGTCACAGATACGCAGTATTTT
TRBJ2-1 | TRBV27 | TRBD1 | once | CASSFTGTGVPNEQFF | TGTGCCAGCAGTTTTACCGGGACAGGGGTTCCCAATGAGCAGTTCTTC
TRBJ2-7 | TRBV6-1 | . | few | CASSEPRGRILYEQYF | TGTGCCAGCAGTGAACCCAGGGGCCGGATTCTATACGAGCAGTACTTC
TRBJ2-1 | TRBV11-2 | TRBD1 | . | CASATGGLASSYNEQFF | TGTGCCAGCGCAACAGGGGGTCTAGCGTCATCCTACAATGAGCAGTTCTTC
TRBJ1-2 | TRBV6-5 | . | . | CASSPTRVAYGYTF | TGTGCCAGCAGCCCAACCAGGGTAGCCTATGGCTACACCTTC
TRBJ2-1 | TRBV7-6 | . | . | CASSLLGPGRSYNEQFF | TGTGCCAGCAGCTTATTGGGGCCCGGGAGATCCTACAATGAGCAGTTCTTC
TRBJ2-7 | TRBV7-2 | TRBD2 | . | CASSPPGLAGGLHQNEQYF | TGTGCCAGCAGTCCGCCGGGACTAGCGGGAGGCTTACATCAGAACGAGCAGTACTTC
TRBJ2-7 | TRBV7-9 | . | . | CASSLISYEQYF | TGTGCCAGCAGCTTAATATCCTACGAGCAGTACTTC